A selection of T cell receptor beta chains follows, all from one sample in a study of blood T cell repertoires in COVID-19. Sequencing was performed with immunoSEQ multiplex PCR; in TCRdb, only in-frame clones are kept and a portion is missing. The table records a few hundred thousand clones, about 85% of them present only once. The sequenced material came from PBMCs or T cells enriched from blood (not recorded which). These receptor sequences come from a woman aged 55-69 years who had recovered from COVID-19. Both conserved end residues are part of each CDR3. D genes are given only for firm matches. Clone size is not always given. Where it is, it says once, few, many or a class for expanded clones.

cdr3_aa | cdr3_nt | d_call | j_call | clone_size | v_call
CASSLSRGTEAFF | TGTGCCAGCAGTTTGTCCCGCGGCACTGAAGCTTTCTTT | - | TRBJ1-1 | - | TRBV12-3/TRBV12-4
CASSTSAGGNTEAFF | TGCGCCAGCAGCACCTCCGCCGGGGGAAACACTGAAGCTTTCTTT | - | TRBJ1-1 | - | TRBV5-1
CAISKRGAYNEQFF | TGTGCCATCAGTAAGCGGGGAGCCTACAATGAGCAGTTCTTC | TRBD2 | TRBJ2-1 | once | TRBV10-3
CASSLAGEGSYGYTF | TGTGCCAGCAGCTTGGCCGGGGAGGGTAGCTATGGCTACACCTTC | - | TRBJ1-2 | - | TRBV5-4
CASAIAGRNYEQYF | TGCGCCAGCGCTATAGCGGGGCGAAACTACGAGCAGTACTTC | TRBD2 | TRBJ2-7 | - | TRBV10-2
CASSLGLLAGGPNTQYF | TGTGCCAGCAGCTTGGGTCTACTAGCGGGGGGGCCAAATACGCAGTATTTT | TRBD2 | TRBJ2-3 | - | TRBV7-2
CSVDLTGHNEQFF | TGCAGCGTTGACCTGACAGGGCACAATGAGCAGTTCTTC | TRBD1 | TRBJ2-1 | - | TRBV29-1
CASSRAGGDQETQYF | TGTGCCAGCAGCAGAGCGGGGGGGGATCAAGAGACCCAGTACTTC | TRBD2 | TRBJ2-5 | - | TRBV5-4
CASSIGTRGYTF | TGTGCCAGTAGTATCGGCACTAGGGGCTACACCTTC | - | TRBJ1-2 | - | TRBV19
CASSESNGYEQYF | TGCGCCAGCAGTGAGTCGAACGGCTACGAGCAGTACTTC | - | TRBJ2-7 | - | TRBV10-1
CASSLGGAGENTEAFF | TGTGCCAGCAGCTTAGGAGGGGCAGGGGAGAACACTGAAGCTTTCTTT | - | TRBJ1-1 | - | TRBV7-8
CASSLRVARVKGGDTQYF | TGTGCCAGCAGCTTACGAGTCGCCAGGGTTAAGGGAGGAGATACGCAGTATTTT | - | TRBJ2-3 | - | TRBV7-6
CASSRGLAGGGEQFF | TGCGCCAGCAGCCGCGGACTAGCGGGGGGCGGTGAGCAGTTCTTC | TRBD2 | TRBJ2-1 | - | TRBV4-1
CASSQGSDSQLSRDTIYF | TGCGCCAGCAGCCAAGGGTCGGACAGTCAACTGTCCCGGGACACCATATATTTT | - | TRBJ1-3 | - | TRBV4-1
CASSLVHTGLQPQHF | TGTGCCAGCAGCTTAGTCCATACAGGGCTACAGCCCCAGCATTTT | - | TRBJ1-5 | - | TRBV7-4
CASSPFSTRDTGELFF | TGTGCCAGCTCACCCTTCAGTACGCGGGACACCGGGGAGCTGTTTTTT | - | TRBJ2-2 | - | TRBV18
CASTSRGDTNQPQHF | TGTGCCAGCACCTCCCGGGGGGACACGAATCAGCCCCAGCATTTT | - | TRBJ1-5 | - | TRBV5-8
CASRQGNNYGYTF | TGCGCCAGCCGGCAGGGGAATAACTATGGCTACACCTTC | - | TRBJ1-2 | - | TRBV5-1
CASSGASHQPQHF | TGCGCCAGCAGTGGGGCGTCTCATCAGCCCCAGCATTTT | - | TRBJ1-5 | - | TRBV10-2
CASSLAEALGVTQYF | TGTGCCAGCAGCTTAGCTGAGGCCCTGGGTGTTACGCAGTATTTT | - | TRBJ2-3 | - | TRBV7-2
CASSLGRTGANTEAFF | TGCGCCAGCAGCTTGGGGCGGACAGGGGCGAACACTGAAGCTTTCTTT | TRBD1 | TRBJ1-1 | - | TRBV5-1
CASSQPGQNSPLHF | TGTGCCAGCAGCCAACCGGGACAAAATTCACCCCTCCACTTT | - | TRBJ1-6 | - | TRBV3-1/TRBV3-2
CASSHRGIGTEAFF | TGTGCCAGCAGTCACAGGGGTATCGGCACTGAAGCTTTCTTT | TRBD1 | TRBJ1-1 | - | TRBV27
CASFHGGDEQFF | TGTGCCAGCTTCCATGGAGGGGATGAGCAGTTCTTC | - | TRBJ2-1 | - | TRBV28
CATSDYRDGYTF | TGTGCCACCAGTGACTACAGGGATGGCTACACCTTC | - | TRBJ1-2 | - | TRBV24-1
CASSEGRDQPQHF | TGTGCCAGCAGTGAAGGGAGGGATCAGCCCCAGCATTTT | - | TRBJ1-5 | - | TRBV2
CASSFQRGGTTDTQYF | TGTGCCAGCAGCTTCCAGCGGGGGGGCACGACAGATACGCAGTATTTT | TRBD2 | TRBJ2-3 | - | TRBV7-9
CAISTNRDRLAYEQYF | TGTGCCATCAGTACTAACCGGGACAGGCTTGCCTACGAGCAGTACTTC | TRBD1 | TRBJ2-7 | once | TRBV10-3
CASSLGDRENSPLHF | TGTGCCAGCAGCCTTGGGGACAGGGAAAATTCACCCCTCCACTTT | TRBD1 | TRBJ1-6 | - | TRBV5-4
CASMPTGGTIYEQFF | TGCGCCAGCATGCCCACAGGGGGAACAATCTATGAGCAGTTCTTC | TRBD1 | TRBJ2-1 | - | TRBV5-1
CASSIGLRTGEKLFF | TGTGCCAGTAGTATCGGACTCCGGACGGGTGAAAAACTGTTTTTT | - | TRBJ1-4 | - | TRBV19
CASSFAGLIQYF | TGTGCCAGCAGTTTCGCAGGGCTCATTCAGTACTTC | - | TRBJ2-4 | - | TRBV12-3/TRBV12-4
CATSPREMNTEAFF | TGTGCCACCAGCCCGAGGGAGATGAACACTGAAGCTTTCTTT | - | TRBJ1-1 | once | TRBV15
CAISGSGTGVNTEAFF | TGTGCCATCAGTGGATCCGGGACAGGGGTGAACACTGAAGCTTTCTTT | TRBD1 | TRBJ1-1 | - | TRBV10-3
CASSLVPGAQGQPQHF | TGCGCCAGCAGCTTGGTTCCAGGGGCCCAAGGACAGCCCCAGCATTTT | - | TRBJ1-5 | - | TRBV5-1
CASTREGAGGNEQFF | TGTGCCAGCACCCGAGAGGGGGCGGGAGGCAATGAGCAGTTCTTC | - | TRBJ2-1 | - | TRBV11-2
CASSNSQGLGNQPQHF | TGTGCCAGCAGTAACTCCCAGGGGTTGGGCAATCAGCCCCAGCATTTT | - | TRBJ1-5 | - | TRBV25-1
CASRHGQGENTIYF | TGTGCCAGTAGACATGGACAGGGGGAGAACACCATATATTTT | TRBD1 | TRBJ1-3 | - | TRBV2
CASSSRGGTQYF | TGTGCCAGCAGTTCCCGCGGCGGGACCCAGTACTTC | - | TRBJ2-5 | - | TRBV6-5
CASSDLSGGAAGELFF | TGTGCCAGCAGTGACCTTAGCGGGGGGGCGGCCGGGGAGCTGTTTTTT | TRBD2 | TRBJ2-2 | - | TRBV6-1
CAISEQTSGVRNEQFF | TGTGCCATCAGTGAACAGACTAGCGGGGTGAGGAATGAGCAGTTCTTC | TRBD2 | TRBJ2-1 | - | TRBV10-3
CSAVGNIQYF | TGCAGTGCCGTCGGGAACATTCAGTACTTC | - | TRBJ2-4 | - | TRBV20-1
CASSLQGIGAGNTIYF | TGCGCCAGCAGCTTGCAGGGGATCGGGGCTGGAAACACCATATATTTT | - | TRBJ1-3 | - | TRBV5-1
CASSVQGRPGELFF | TGTGCCAGCAGCGTACAGGGTAGGCCCGGGGAGCTGTTTTTT | - | TRBJ2-2 | - | TRBV2
CASSRLQGVGNTIYF | TGTGCCAGTAGTCGGTTACAGGGGGTTGGAAACACCATATATTTT | TRBD1 | TRBJ1-3 | - | TRBV19
CASSLGLTEAFF | TGCGCCAGCAGCTTGGGGCTGACTGAAGCTTTCTTT | - | TRBJ1-1 | - | TRBV5-1
CASSFQGLAGTNTGELFF | TGCGCCAGCAGCTTCCAGGGACTAGCGGGGACTAACACCGGGGAGCTGTTTTTT | TRBD2 | TRBJ2-2 | - | TRBV5-1
CASRGDRGAWETQYF | TGCGCCAGCAGAGGGGACAGGGGGGCGTGGGAGACCCAGTACTTC | TRBD1 | TRBJ2-5 | - | TRBV5-1
CASSLGQAYEQFF | TGCGCCAGCAGCTTGGGACAGGCGTATGAGCAGTTCTTC | - | TRBJ2-1 | once | TRBV5-1
CASSLEAQDTQYF | TGTGCCAGCAGCTTAGAGGCACAGGATACGCAGTATTTT | - | TRBJ2-3 | - | TRBV7-2
CAISLSGWTSGGPRVGETQYF | TGTGCCATCAGTCTTTCAGGTTGGACTAGCGGGGGGCCCAGGGTGGGCGAGACCCAGTACTTC | TRBD2 | TRBJ2-5 | - | TRBV10-3
CATTEPAGGANVLTF | TGTGCCACAACAGAGCCCGCAGGTGGGGCCAACGTCCTGACTTTC | - | TRBJ2-6 | - | TRBV19
CAISEEAVGGYTF | TGTGCCATCAGTGAGGAGGCAGTCGGCGGCTACACCTTC | - | TRBJ1-2 | - | TRBV10-3
CASTLAGFTDTQYF | TGCGCCAGCACACTAGCGGGGTTTACAGATACGCAGTATTTT | TRBD2 | TRBJ2-3 | once | TRBV5-1
CASSFTGATEAFF | TGTGCCAGCAGCTTTACAGGGGCCACTGAAGCTTTCTTT | TRBD1 | TRBJ1-1 | - | TRBV7-2